The source of this T cell receptor (beta chain) is a study of cytomegalovirus exposure and HLA in healthy donors. Losses at the gene ends were 4 bases for V and 4 bases for J; bases not matched to a gene: 8. CDR1 SGDLS and CDR2 YYNGEE come from the germline V gene. This CDR3 comprises 15 residues. Both 60 Vbeta primers and 13 Jbeta primers went into the PCR. Method: immunoSEQ multiplex PCR; TCRdb's copy keeps in-frame clones and lacks some. The sample records approximately 150,000 clones, 80% to 85% being singletons. The chain employs TRBV9 and TRBJ2-7; 10 bases match TRBD1. Material: PBMCs. The TCR originated in a man aged 50 to 59 in good health and CMV-seropositive. CDR3 protein: CASSPGTGVLYEQYF. The CDR3 nucleotides are TGTGCCAGCAGCCCCGGGACAGGGGTGTTGTACGAGCAGTACTTC.